One sample yielded the 25 T cell receptor beta chains listed below, sequenced in a study of blood T cells in healthy people across ages. Together with a sample-barcoded 5' primer, a J-beta primer mix was included in a second PCR lasting about 6 to 12 cycles. Using its own MiXCR run on the 5' RACE reads, TCRdb lists one record per CDR3 protein. This sample has 650,000 to 1,000,000 distinct CDR3 sequences, with more than 35% found just once. Sequencing was done on a sample of blood. Every receptor here comes from a man older than 75 in good health.

This rearrangement joins TRBV6-2 or TRBV6-3 to TRBJ2-1; possible D gene TRBD2, 5 bases. V lost 7 bases and J 15 bases, leaving 22 bases between the germline ends. The CDR3 has 13 residues. Germline V gene lookup returns CDR1 MNHEY and CDR2 SVGEGT. The CDR3 DNA is TGTGCCAGCACTCCGGGCCGATCATCCCGGGGGTTCTTC. Its protein product is CASTPGRSSRGFF.

The V gene is TRBV12-3 or TRBV12-4, the J gene TRBJ2-3, with TRBD2 matching 7 bases. J gave up 11 bases and V 6 bases, and 8 bases lay outside the gene matches. The length of the CDR3 is 12 residues. The DNA of the CDR3 is TGTGCCAGCAGCTCTCCTAGCGGCAAGCAGTATTTT. Protein sequence: CASSSPSGKQYF.

This chain links TRBV20-1 with TRBJ2-5; D remains ambiguous. Germline CDR1 DFQATT, CDR2 SNEGSKA (reference sequence). The CDR3 covers 16 residues. V was cut by 0 bases and J by 2 bases, with 16 bases left in between. Here the CDR3 reads CSARDGRAAAQETQYF. In nucleotides, the CDR3 is TGCAGTGCTAGAGATGGTCGGGCGGCAGCTCAAGAGACCCAGTACTTC.

CDR3 coding DNA: TGTGCCAGCAGCCCCGCAACACCCTATGGCTACACCTTC. Protein sequence: CASSPATPYGYTF. The genes are TRBV25-1 and TRBJ1-2; no clear D gene. Trimming removed 6 bases at V and 4 bases at J, with 12 bases between. The germline V gene has CDR1 MGHDK and CDR2 SYGVNS. The CDR3 extends over 13 amino acids.

The chain recombines TRBV20-1 with TRBJ2-1; 11 bases match TRBD2. V lost 0 bases and J lost 13; bases outside the gene matches: 17. The CDR3 is 17 amino acids. Germline loops: CDR1 DFQATT, CDR2 SNEGSKA (reference sequence). The CDR3: CSARDPTSGGRTETQFF. In nucleotides, the CDR3 is TGCAGTGCTAGAGACCCTACTAGCGGGGGCCGAACAGAGACCCAGTTCTTC.

Many counts were recorded for this clonotype. In nucleotides, the CDR3 is TGTGCCACCAGCAGAGATTTGGCAGGGGGCAATGAGCAGTTCTTC. It encodes CATSRDLAGGNEQFF. The genes are TRBV15 and TRBJ2-1; 7 bases are shared with TRBD1. J lost 6 bases, V lost 0 bases, and 5 bases had no gene match. The CDR3 contains 15 residues. Looked up from germline, CDR1 is LNHNV and CDR2 is YYDKDF (reference sequence).

The chain uses TRBV29-1 and TRBJ2-1; possibly TRBD1 for D (6 bases). This CDR3 has 14 residues. Per germline, CDR1 SQVTM and CDR2 ANQGSEA. V gave up 5 bases and J gave up 4 bases, with 15 bases separating them. The CDR3 DNA follows: TGCAGCGTTAGAGAGACAGGAAGTTACAATGAGCAGTTCTTC. Its protein product is CSVRETGSYNEQFF.

The chain carries TRBV5-1 and TRBJ1-1; no clear D. The CDR3 sequence is 13 residues long. Trimming pared 2 bases from V and 1 base from J, leaving 6 bases between. The V gene's germline CDR1 is SGHRS and CDR2 YFSETQ. The CDR3 nucleotides read TGCGCCAGCAGCTTCGAGCCGAACACTGAAGCTTTCTTT. It codes for CASSFEPNTEAFF.

This clonotype was detected a few times. The rearrangement links TRBV7-2 to TRBJ2-1, with 14 bases aligning to TRBD2. CDR3 length: 15 residues. The germline V gene encodes CDR1 SGHTA and CDR2 FQGNSA. The ends lost 4 bases at V and 7 bases at J; junction bases unmatched: 3. The CDR3 reads CASSSTSGRVNEQFF. In DNA, the CDR3 is TGTGCCAGCAGCTCGACTAGCGGGAGGGTAAATGAGCAGTTCTTC.

The rearrangement links TRBV20-1 to TRBJ2-5, with TRBD2 matching 9 bases. The length of the CDR3 is 15 residues. The V gene's germline CDR1 is DFQATT and CDR2 SNEGSKA (reference sequence). Germline trimming cut 6 bases from V and 11 bases from J; bases unmatched to any gene: 19. The CDR3 protein is CSAEPGTSSSHEQYF. DNA of the CDR3: TGCAGTGCGGAACCCGGGACTAGCTCTTCCCATGAGCAGTACTTC.

This clonotype was detected a few times. The rearrangement uses TRBV7-9 and TRBJ2-3, with D maybe TRBD1 (5 bases). This CDR3 contains 19 residues. CDR1 is SEHNR, CDR2 FQNEAQ, per germline (reference sequence). V was pared by 5 bases and J by 0 bases, with 24 bases between. This CDR3 is CASSPMFWSTESSTDTQYF. CDR3 in DNA: TGTGCCAGCAGCCCGATGTTTTGGTCGACAGAATCTAGCACAGATACGCAGTATTTT. The whole variable domain, remainder taken from reference TRBV7-9 and TRBJ2-3, is DTGVSQNPRHKITKRGQNVTFRCDPISEHNRLYWYRQTLGQGPEFLTYFQNEAQLEKSRLLSDRFSAERPKGSFSTLEIQRTEQGDSAMYLCASSPMFWSTESSTDTQYFGPGTRLTVL.

J is TRBJ2-7 and V is TRBV12-3 or TRBV12-4; TRBD1 aligns across 9 bases. The junction had 7 bases not matched to a gene; V was cut back by 0 bases and J by 4 bases. The CDR3 length is 16 residues. The DNA of the CDR3 is TGTGCCAGCAGTTTAGCGGACAGGGGCACACGGTACGAGCAGTACTTC. Translated, it gives CASSLADRGTRYEQYF.

The sample holds one count of this clonotype. The gene calls are TRBV20-1 and TRBJ2-7; maybe TRBD1 (5 bases). The CDR3 has 14 amino acids. V lost 0 bases, J lost 3 bases, and 12 bases lay in between. The germline V gene has CDR1 DFQATT and CDR2 SNEGSKA (reference sequence). The CDR3 region is CSARDRQRIYEQYF. In DNA form, the CDR3 reads TGCAGTGCTAGAGATCGACAGAGAATCTACGAGCAGTACTTC.

The chain carries TRBV11-2 and TRBJ1-6; D unclear. The CDR3 extends over 17 amino acids. Germline values: CDR1 SGHAT, CDR2 FQNNGV. V was pared by 1 base and J by 7 bases, with 17 bases between. This CDR3 reads CASSLGKVQVLNSPLHF. CDR3 in DNA: TGTGCCAGCAGCTTAGGGAAAGTCCAGGTCCTCAATTCACCCCTCCACTTT.

This clonotype was observed a handful of times. The chain uses TRBV7-3 and TRBJ2-1, with 11 bases that match TRBD2. V trimming: 6 bases; J trimming: 0 bases; junction bases outside the gene matches: 7. CDR1 and CDR2 from the germline V gene are SGHTA and FQGTGA. The CDR3 loop spans 17 amino acids. Here the CDR3 DNA reads TGTGCCAGCAGTTCGAGCACTAGCGGGGGCTCCTACAATGAGCAGTTCTTC. This gives the protein CASSSSTSGGSYNEQFF.

This clonotype was counted between two and nine times. The chain employs TRBV9 and TRBJ2-3, with TRBD2 identical over 9 bases. Per germline, CDR1 SGDLS and CDR2 YYNGEE. V was pared by 4 bases and J by 3 bases, with 6 bases of the junction left unmatched. The CDR3 covers 15 residues. CDR3 sequence: CASSPQAGGTDTQYF. CDR3 coding DNA: TGTGCCAGCAGCCCACAAGCGGGAGGAACAGATACGCAGTATTTT.

This clonotype showed up just a few times. This chain uses TRBV20-1 with TRBJ1-5, with no clear D. Trimming cost V 0 bases and J 1 base, with 10 bases left between them. Germline lookup yields CDR1 DFQATT and CDR2 SNEGSKA (reference sequence). The length of the CDR3 is 15 residues. CDR3 coding DNA: TGCAGTGCTAGAGATCAAAGAAGGAGCAATCAGCCCCAGCATTTT. It is translated as CSARDQRRSNQPQHF.

This rearrangement joins TRBV20-1 to TRBJ2-1; the D is unclear. The closer fit of TRBJ2-7 to the DNA end suggests the J call may be wrong. Germline CDR1 reads DFQATT; CDR2 reads SNEGSKA (reference sequence). This CDR3 contains 14 residues. CDR3: CSAREPSDSYEQYF. DNA for the CDR3: TGCAGTGCTAGAGAACCCTCCGACTCCTACGAGCAGTACTTC.

The CDR3 reads CASSLGRMNYNEQFF. CDR3 coding DNA: TGTGCCAGCAGCTTAGGACGCATGAATTACAATGAGCAGTTCTTC. The V gene is TRBV5-6, the J gene TRBJ2-1; D not resolved. With 2 bases removed from V and 4 bases from J, the gap between germline ends came to 13 bases. The length of the CDR3 is 15 residues. CDR1 and CDR2 from the germline V gene are SGHDT and YYEEEE.

This clonotype was seen many times. The gene calls are TRBV4-3 and TRBJ2-7; 7 bases map to TRBD2. Germline V gene sequence: CDR1 LGHNA, CDR2 YSLEER. The V and J ends lost 0 bases and 7 bases, in that order; junction bases with no gene match: 12. CDR3 size: 16 residues. CDR3: CASSQEAGLGAREQYF. The CDR3 region has the DNA TGCGCCAGCAGCCAAGAGGCCGGACTAGGAGCTCGAGAGCAGTACTTC.

This rearrangement joins TRBV6-2 or TRBV6-3 to TRBJ2-7; 7 bases agree with TRBD2. Germline V gene lookup returns CDR1 MNHEY and CDR2 SVGEGT. The CDR3 contains 14 residues. V was clipped by 8 bases and J by 3 bases; unmatched bases: 10. This CDR3 is CASADGGGLYEQYF. The CDR3 bases are TGTGCCAGCGCCGACGGGGGAGGGCTCTACGAGCAGTACTTC.

Comments on this clonotype: At one end the junction does not follow the germline gene, possibly because of a read error. The rearrangement links TRBV4-2 to TRBJ2-3; perhaps TRBD2 as D (5 bases). CDR1 is LGHNA, CDR2 YNFKEQ, per germline. The CDR3 length is 16 residues. Written as DNA, the CDR3 is TGTGCCAGCAGCCAAGGGACCGACTCTAGCACAGATACACAGTATTTT. This translates into CASSQGTDSSTDTQYF.

This clonotype occurred once. This chain links TRBV6-1 with TRBJ2-7; D is perhaps TRBD1 (6 bases). CDR3 length: 14 residues. CDR1 MNHNS and CDR2 SASEGT come from the germline V gene. Trimming stripped 7 bases from V and 3 bases from J, with 16 bases between. The CDR3 is CASTQGSANYEQYF. The CDR3 nucleotides read TGTGCCAGCACACAGGGATCGGCCAACTACGAGCAGTACTTC.

This clonotype was seen a handful of times. The chain's CDR3 is CASSPLGGAREQFF. CDR3 nucleotides: TGTGCCAGCAGTCCCCTGGGGGGGGCAAGGGAGCAGTTCTTC. The chain couples TRBV6-1 to TRBJ2-1; a weak D match, TRBD2 (7 bases). Per the germline V gene, CDR1 is MNHNS and CDR2 is SASEGT. Trimming shortened V by 5 bases and J by 10 bases, and 18 bases separated the two germline ends. The CDR3 length is 14 residues.

There are many counts of this clonotype. The chain uses TRBV28 and TRBJ2-1; 9 bases map to TRBD2. The V segment lost 8 bases and the J segment 0 bases; nucleotides outside the gene matches: 20. The CDR3 spans 20 residues. Germline V gene data show CDR1 as MDHEN and CDR2 as SYDVKM. The CDR3 protein is CASSAPRGGLAGISYNEQFF. DNA of the CDR3: TGTGCCAGCTCAGCTCCCAGAGGGGGTCTAGCGGGAATCTCCTACAATGAGCAGTTCTTC.